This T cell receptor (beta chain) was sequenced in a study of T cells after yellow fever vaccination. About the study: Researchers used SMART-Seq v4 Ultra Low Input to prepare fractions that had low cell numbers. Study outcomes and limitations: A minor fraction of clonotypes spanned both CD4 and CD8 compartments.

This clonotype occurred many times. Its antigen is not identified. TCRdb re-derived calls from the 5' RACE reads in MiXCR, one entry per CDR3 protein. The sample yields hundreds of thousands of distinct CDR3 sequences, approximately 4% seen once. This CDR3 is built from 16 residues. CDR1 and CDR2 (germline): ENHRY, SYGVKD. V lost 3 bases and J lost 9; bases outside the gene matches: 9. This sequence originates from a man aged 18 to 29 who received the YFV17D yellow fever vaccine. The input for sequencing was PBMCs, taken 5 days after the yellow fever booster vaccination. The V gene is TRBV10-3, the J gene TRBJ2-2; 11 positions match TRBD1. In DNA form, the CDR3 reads TGTGCCATCAGTGAATTTAGGACAGGGGGCTTCCGGGAGCTGTTTTTT. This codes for CAISEFRTGGFRELFF.